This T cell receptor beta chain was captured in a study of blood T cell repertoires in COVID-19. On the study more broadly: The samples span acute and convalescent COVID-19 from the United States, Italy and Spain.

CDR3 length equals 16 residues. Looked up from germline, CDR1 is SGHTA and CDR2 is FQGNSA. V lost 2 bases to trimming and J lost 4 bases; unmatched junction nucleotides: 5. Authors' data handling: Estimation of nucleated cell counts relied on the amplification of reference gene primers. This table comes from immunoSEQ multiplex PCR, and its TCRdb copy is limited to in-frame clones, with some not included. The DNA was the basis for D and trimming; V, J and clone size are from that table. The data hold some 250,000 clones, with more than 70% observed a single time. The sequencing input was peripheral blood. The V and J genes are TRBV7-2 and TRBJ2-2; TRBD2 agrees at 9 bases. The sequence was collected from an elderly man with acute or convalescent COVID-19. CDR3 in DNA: TGTGCCAGCAGCTTATTGGCGGGGGGGGCCACCGGGGAGCTGTTTTTT. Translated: CASSLLAGGATGELFF.